This TCR beta chain was captured in a study of T cells after yellow fever vaccination. Study-wide context: Preparing low-cell-number fractions relied on SMART-Seq v4 Ultra Low Input.

The authors made TCR cDNA by 5'RACE template switching, adding a universal primer site and UMIs. In TCRdb, the 5' RACE reads were re-called with MiXCR into one record per CDR3 protein. The table records 550,000 to 750,000 distinct CDR3 sequences, 13% of them present only once. This clonotype was detected a few times. As yet, its antigen is unknown. Study outcomes and limitations: Most clones from primary vaccination resurfaced after the booster (about 95% CD4, approximately 87% CD8).

The TCR sequence derives from a man aged 30-40 years who received the YFV17D yellow fever vaccine. Sequences were derived from PBMCs, sampled on the day of the yellow fever booster vaccination.

This CDR3 reads CAISGGGQGVKNIQYF. DNA of the CDR3: TGTGCCATCAGTGGGGGCGGGCAGGGTGTCAAAAACATTCAGTACTTC. The chain carries TRBV10-3 and TRBJ2-4, with D perhaps assigned TRBD1 or TRBD2 (5 bases each). Trimming removed 4 bases at V and 3 bases at J, with 16 bases between. The germline V gene encodes CDR1 ENHRY and CDR2 SYGVKD. The CDR3 extends over 16 amino acids.